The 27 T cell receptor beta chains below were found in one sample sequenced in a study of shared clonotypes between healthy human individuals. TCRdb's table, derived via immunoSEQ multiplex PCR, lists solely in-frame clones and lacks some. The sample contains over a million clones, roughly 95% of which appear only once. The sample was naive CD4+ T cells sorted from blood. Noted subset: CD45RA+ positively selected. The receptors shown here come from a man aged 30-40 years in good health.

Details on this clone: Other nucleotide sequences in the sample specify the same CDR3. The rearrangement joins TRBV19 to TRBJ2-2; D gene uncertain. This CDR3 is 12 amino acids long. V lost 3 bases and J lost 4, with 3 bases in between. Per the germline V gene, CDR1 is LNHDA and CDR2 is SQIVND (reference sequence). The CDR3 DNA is TGTGCCAGTAGTATTGTCACCGGGGAGCTGTTTTTT. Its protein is CASSIVTGELFF.

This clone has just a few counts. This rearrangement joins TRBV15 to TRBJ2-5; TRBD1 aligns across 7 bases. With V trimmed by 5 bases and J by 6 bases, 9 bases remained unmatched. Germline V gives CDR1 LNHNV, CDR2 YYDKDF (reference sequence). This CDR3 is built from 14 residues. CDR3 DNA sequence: TGTGCCACCAGCGGATGGGACAGCCAGAAGACCCAGTACTTC. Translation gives CATSGWDSQKTQYF.

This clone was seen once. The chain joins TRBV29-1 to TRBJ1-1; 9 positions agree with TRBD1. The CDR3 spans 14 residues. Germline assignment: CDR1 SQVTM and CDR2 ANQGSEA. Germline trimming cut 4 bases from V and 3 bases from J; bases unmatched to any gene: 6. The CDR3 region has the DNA TGCAGCGTTGCCGCACAGGGGGCGGACACTGAAGCTTTCTTT. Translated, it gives CSVAAQGADTEAFF.

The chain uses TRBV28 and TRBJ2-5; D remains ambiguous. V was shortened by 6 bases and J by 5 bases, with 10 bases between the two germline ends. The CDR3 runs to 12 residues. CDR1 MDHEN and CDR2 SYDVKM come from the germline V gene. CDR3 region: CASSTDSETQYF. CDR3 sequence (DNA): TGTGCCAGCAGCACCGACTCGGAGACCCAGTACTTC. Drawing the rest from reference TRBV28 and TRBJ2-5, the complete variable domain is DVKVTQSSRYLVKRTGEKVFLECVQDMDHENMFWYRQDPGLGLRLIYFSYDVKMKEKGDIPEGYSVSREKKERFSLILESASTNQTSMYLCASSTDSETQYFGPGTRLLVL.

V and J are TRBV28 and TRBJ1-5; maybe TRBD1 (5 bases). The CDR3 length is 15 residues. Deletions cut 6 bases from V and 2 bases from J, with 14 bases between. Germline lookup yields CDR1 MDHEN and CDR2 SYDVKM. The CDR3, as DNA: TGTGCCAGCAGGCAGGGCGGCGTGGGCAATCAGCCCCAGCATTTT. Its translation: CASRQGGVGNQPQHF.

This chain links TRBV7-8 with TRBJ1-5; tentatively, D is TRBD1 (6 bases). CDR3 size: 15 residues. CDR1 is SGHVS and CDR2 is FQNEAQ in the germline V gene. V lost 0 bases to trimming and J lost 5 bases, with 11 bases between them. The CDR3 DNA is TGTGCCAGCAGCTTAGCGCGGACAGCTGATCAGCCCCAGCATTTT. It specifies CASSLARTADQPQHF.

The CDR3 DNA reads as TGTGCCAGCATGGGGGTGCGGGGCACCGGGGAGCTGTTTTTT. Translating it yields CASMGVRGTGELFF. V and J are TRBV2 and TRBJ2-2, with a tentative D call TRBD2 (6 bases). V dropped 7 bases and J dropped 4 bases, with 13 bases sitting between them. The CDR3 contains 14 residues. Germline-derived CDR1 and CDR2 are SNHLY and FYNNEI.

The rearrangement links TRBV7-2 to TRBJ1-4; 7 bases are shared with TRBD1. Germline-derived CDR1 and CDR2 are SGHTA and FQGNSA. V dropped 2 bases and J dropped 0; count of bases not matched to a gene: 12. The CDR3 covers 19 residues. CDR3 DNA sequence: TGTGCCAGCAGCTTAACCCACCGGACAGGACCAGCAACTAATGAAAAACTGTTTTTT. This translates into CASSLTHRTGPATNEKLFF.

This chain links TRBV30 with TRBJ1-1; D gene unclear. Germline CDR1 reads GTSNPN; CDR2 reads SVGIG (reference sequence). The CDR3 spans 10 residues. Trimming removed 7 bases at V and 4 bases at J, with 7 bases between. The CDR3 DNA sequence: TGTGCCTCACAAATCACTGAAGCTTTCTTT. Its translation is CASQITEAFF.

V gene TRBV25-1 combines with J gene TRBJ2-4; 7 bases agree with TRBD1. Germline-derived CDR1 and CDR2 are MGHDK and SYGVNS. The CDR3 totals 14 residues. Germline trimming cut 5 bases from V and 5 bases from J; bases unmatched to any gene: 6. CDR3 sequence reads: CASSFPGTENIQYF. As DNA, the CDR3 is TGTGCCAGCAGTTTCCCCGGGACAGAAAACATTCAGTACTTC. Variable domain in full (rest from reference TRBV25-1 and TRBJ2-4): EADIYQTPRYLVIGTGKKITLECSQTMGHDKMYWYQQDPGMELHLIHYSYGVNSTEKGDLSSESTVSRIRTEHFPLTLESARPSHTSQYLCASSFPGTENIQYFGAGTRLSVL.

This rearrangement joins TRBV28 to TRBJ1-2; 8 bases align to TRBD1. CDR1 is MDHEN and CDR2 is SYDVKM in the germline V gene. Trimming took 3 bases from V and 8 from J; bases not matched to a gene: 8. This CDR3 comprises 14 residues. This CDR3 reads CASSLQGAPRGYTF. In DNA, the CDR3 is TGTGCCAGCAGTTTGCAGGGGGCCCCTCGGGGCTACACCTTC.

CDR3 protein: CASNNPVRESTGELFF. The CDR3 coding sequence is TGTGCCAGCAACAACCCGGTCCGGGAGAGCACCGGGGAGCTGTTTTTT. The chain carries TRBV5-6 and TRBJ2-2; maybe TRBD2 (6 bases). CDR1 and CDR2 (germline): SGHDT, YYEEEE. Trimming took off 6 bases at V and 4 bases at J, with 19 bases between the two ends. The CDR3 spans 16 residues. The full variable domain, in which reference TRBV5-6 and TRBJ2-2 provide the parts outside the CDR3, is DAGVTQSPTHLIKTRGQQVTLRCSPKSGHDTVSWYQQALGQGPQFIFQYYEEEERQRGNFPDRFSGHQFPNYSSELNVNALLLGDSALYLCASNNPVRESTGELFFGEGSRLTVL.

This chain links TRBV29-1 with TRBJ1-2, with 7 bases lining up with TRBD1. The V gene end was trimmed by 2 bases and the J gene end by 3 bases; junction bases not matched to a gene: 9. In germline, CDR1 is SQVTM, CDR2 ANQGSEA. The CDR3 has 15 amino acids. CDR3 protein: CSVEIPGRGDYGYTF. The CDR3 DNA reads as TGCAGCGTTGAAATCCCGGGCAGGGGGGACTATGGCTACACCTTC.

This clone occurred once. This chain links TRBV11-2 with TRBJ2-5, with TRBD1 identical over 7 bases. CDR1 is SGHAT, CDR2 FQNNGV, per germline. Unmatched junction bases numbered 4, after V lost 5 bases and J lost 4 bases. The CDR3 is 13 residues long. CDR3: CASSTDRLETQYF. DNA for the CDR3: TGTGCCAGCAGCACGGACAGGTTAGAGACCCAGTACTTC.

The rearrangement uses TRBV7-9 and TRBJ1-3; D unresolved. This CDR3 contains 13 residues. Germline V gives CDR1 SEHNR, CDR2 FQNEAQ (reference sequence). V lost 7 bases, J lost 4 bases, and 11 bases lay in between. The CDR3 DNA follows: TGTGCCAGCACCCCGTTACAGGGAAACACCATATATTTT. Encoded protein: CASTPLQGNTIYF.

The CDR3 loop reads CASSLVRTRGPYSGNTIYF. For the CDR3, the DNA is TGTGCCAGCAGCTTAGTTCGGACTCGAGGGCCCTACTCTGGAAACACCATATATTTT. This chain joins TRBV7-8 and TRBJ1-3, with D unresolved. The CDR3 covers 19 residues. Germline loops: CDR1 SGHVS, CDR2 FQNEAQ. V was cut by 1 base and J by 0 bases, with 19 bases left in between.

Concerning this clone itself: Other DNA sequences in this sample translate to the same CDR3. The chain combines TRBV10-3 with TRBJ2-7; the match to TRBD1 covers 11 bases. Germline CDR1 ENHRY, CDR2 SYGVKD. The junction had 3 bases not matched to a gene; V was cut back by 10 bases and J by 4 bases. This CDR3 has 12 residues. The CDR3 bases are TGTGCCACCGGGACAGGGGGGTACGAGCAGTACTTC. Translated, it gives CATGTGGYEQYF.

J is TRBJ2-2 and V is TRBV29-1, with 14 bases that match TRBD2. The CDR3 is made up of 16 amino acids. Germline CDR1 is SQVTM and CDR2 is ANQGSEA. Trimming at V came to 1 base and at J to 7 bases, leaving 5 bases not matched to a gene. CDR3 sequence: CSVEGTSGRSGGELFF. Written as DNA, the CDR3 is TGCAGCGTTGAAGGGACTAGCGGGAGGTCGGGCGGGGAGCTGTTTTTT.

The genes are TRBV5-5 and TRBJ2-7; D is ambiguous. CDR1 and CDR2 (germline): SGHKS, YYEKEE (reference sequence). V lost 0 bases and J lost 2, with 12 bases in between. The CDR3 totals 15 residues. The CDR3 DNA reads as TGTGCCAGCAGCTTGGCGAGCGTCTCCCCCTACGAGCAGTACTTC. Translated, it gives CASSLASVSPYEQYF.

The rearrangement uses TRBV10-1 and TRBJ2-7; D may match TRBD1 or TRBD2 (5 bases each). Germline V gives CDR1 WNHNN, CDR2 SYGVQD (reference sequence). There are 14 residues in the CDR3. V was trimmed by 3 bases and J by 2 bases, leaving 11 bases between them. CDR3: CASSDTGPAYEQYF. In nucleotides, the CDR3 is TGCGCCAGCAGTGATACGGGACCAGCCTACGAGCAGTACTTC.

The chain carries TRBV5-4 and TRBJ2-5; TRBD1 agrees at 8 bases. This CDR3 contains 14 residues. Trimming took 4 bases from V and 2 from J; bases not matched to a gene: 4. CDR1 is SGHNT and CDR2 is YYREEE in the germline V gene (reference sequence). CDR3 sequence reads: CASSHGTGQETQYF. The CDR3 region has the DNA TGTGCCAGCAGCCACGGGACAGGTCAAGAGACCCAGTACTTC.

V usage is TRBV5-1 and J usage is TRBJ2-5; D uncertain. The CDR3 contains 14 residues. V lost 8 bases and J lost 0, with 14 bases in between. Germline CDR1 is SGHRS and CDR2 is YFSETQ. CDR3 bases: TGCGCCAGTACCCAGGCCCCAAACCAAGAGACCCAGTACTTC. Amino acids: CASTQAPNQETQYF.

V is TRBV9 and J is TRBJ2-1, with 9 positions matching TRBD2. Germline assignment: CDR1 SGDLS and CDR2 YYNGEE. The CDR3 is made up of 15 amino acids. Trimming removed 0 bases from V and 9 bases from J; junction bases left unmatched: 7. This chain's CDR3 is CASSVGSSGSGEQFF. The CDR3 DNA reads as TGTGCCAGCAGCGTAGGTAGTAGCGGGAGTGGTGAGCAGTTCTTC.

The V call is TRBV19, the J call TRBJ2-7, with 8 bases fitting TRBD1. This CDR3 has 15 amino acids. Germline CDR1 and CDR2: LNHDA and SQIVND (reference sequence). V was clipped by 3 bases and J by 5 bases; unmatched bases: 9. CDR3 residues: CASSIGRTGNDEQYF. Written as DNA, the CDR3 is TGTGCCAGTAGTATTGGGAGGACAGGGAACGACGAGCAGTACTTC.

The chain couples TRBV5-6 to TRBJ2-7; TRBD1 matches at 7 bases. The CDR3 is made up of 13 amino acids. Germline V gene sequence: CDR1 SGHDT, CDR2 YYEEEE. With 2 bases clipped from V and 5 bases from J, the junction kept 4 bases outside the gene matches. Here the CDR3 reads CASSFIGGHEQYF. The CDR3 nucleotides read TGTGCCAGCAGCTTTATAGGGGGCCACGAGCAGTACTTC.

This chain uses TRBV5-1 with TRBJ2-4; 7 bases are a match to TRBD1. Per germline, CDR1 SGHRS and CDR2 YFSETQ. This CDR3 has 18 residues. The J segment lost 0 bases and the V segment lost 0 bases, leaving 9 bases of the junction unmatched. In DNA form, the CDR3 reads TGCGCCAGCAGCTTGGAGGGGCGACAGGGTGTAGCCAAAAACATTCAGTACTTC. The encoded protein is CASSLEGRQGVAKNIQYF.

Written as DNA, the CDR3 is TGTGCCAGCAGCCTCGGACATAGTAATGAAAAACTGTTTTTT. Protein sequence: CASSLGHSNEKLFF. The rearrangement links TRBV7-9 to TRBJ1-4; a possible D gene is TRBD1 (5 bases). Looked up from germline, CDR1 is SEHNR and CDR2 is FQNEAQ (reference sequence). This CDR3 has 14 amino acids. Trimming took 5 bases from V and 4 from J, leaving 11 bases between them.